The 8 T cell receptor beta chains listed next were all sequenced from one sample in a study of T-cell reconstitution after alpha-beta-depleted transplantation in children (dated by TCRdb to the mid-2010s). Read against the paper, the sample's treatment or condition label means: allogeneic hematopoietic cell transplantation with graft depleted of TCRalphabeta T cells and CD19 B cells. The receptor library was made with PCR. Reads for this sample came from an Illumina HiSeq 2500. Molecular barcoding was employed in the preparation of TCR libraries, with unique molecular identifiers being used to normalize TCRbeta repertoire quantification. The public reads were reanalyzed by TCRdb: fastp trimming at Q25, MiXCR alignment, in-frame beta chains only. Duplicate CDR3 protein sequences are folded into a single record with the most common DNA and genes. The sample table shows 200,000 or so distinct CDR3 sequences, and 6.3% are seen once. The leading ten clones occupy under 5% of the sample.

The sequencing used PBMCs, collected before TCRalphabeta/CD19-depleted stem cell transplant. These receptors were obtained from a girl in the first two years of life with combined immunodeficiency, due to receive a stem cell transplant.

The sample holds many counts of this clonotype. The chain couples TRBV9 to TRBJ1-1, with D possibly being TRBD1 (5 bases). This CDR3 spans 12 amino acids. Per germline, CDR1 SGDLS and CDR2 YYNGEE. Trimming took off 4 bases at V and 7 bases at J, with 11 bases between the two ends. The CDR3 region is CASSSSGLEAFF. As DNA, the CDR3 is TGTGCCAGCAGCTCCTCAGGGCTTGAAGCTTTCTTT.

This clonotype has just a few counts. The chain couples TRBV25-1 to TRBJ1-1, with D possibly being TRBD1 (6 bases). CDR1 is MGHDK, CDR2 SYGVNS, per germline. The CDR3 is 13 residues long. Trimming took off 8 bases at V and 4 bases at J, with 14 bases between the two ends. The CDR3 here is CASGRGGRTEAFF. The CDR3 region has the DNA TGTGCCAGCGGCCGCGGGGGGCGCACTGAAGCTTTCTTT.

The CDR3 nucleotides are TGCGCCAGCAGCCAAGATACGGGGGCGGATGGCTACACCTTC. Amino acids: CASSQDTGADGYTF. J is TRBJ1-2 and V is TRBV4-3; maybe TRBD1 (6 bases). V was pared by 0 bases and J by 6 bases, with 11 bases between. The CDR3 runs to 14 residues. Looked up from germline, CDR1 is LGHNA and CDR2 is YSLEER.

This chain uses TRBV9 with TRBJ2-5, with unresolved D. The length of the CDR3 is 13 residues. CDR1 SGDLS and CDR2 YYNGEE come from the germline V gene. Trimming stripped 4 bases from V and 3 bases from J, with 10 bases between. As DNA, the CDR3 is TGTGCCAGCAGCTTTACCCCGGAAGAGACCCAGTACTTC. Amino acid sequence: CASSFTPEETQYF.

Many counts were recorded for this clonotype. The chain links TRBV29-1 to TRBJ2-2, with a weak D call TRBD2 (6 bases). Trimming stripped 4 bases from V and 4 bases from J, with 10 bases between. Germline V gene sequence: CDR1 SQVTM, CDR2 ANQGSEA. This CDR3 spans 13 amino acids. CDR3 region: CSVGRGVTGELFF. CDR3 DNA sequence: TGCAGCGTTGGTCGCGGGGTCACCGGGGAGCTGTTTTTT.

This clonotype was recorded many times. This sequence joins TRBV7-6 and TRBJ2-7, with D possibly being TRBD1 (6 bases). V shed 1 base and J shed 3 bases, with 13 bases lying between them. CDR1 and CDR2 (germline): SGHVS, FNYEAQ. The CDR3 runs 15 residues. The CDR3 nucleotides read TGTGCCAGCAGCTTAGGAGGGGGTGGGGGCTACGAGCAGTACTTC. Residues: CASSLGGGGGYEQYF.

This sequence joins TRBV29-1 and TRBJ2-1, with 9 bases lining up with TRBD2. The germline V gene has CDR1 SQVTM and CDR2 ANQGSEA. J was trimmed by 9 bases and V by 4 bases; bases with no gene match: 4. CDR3 length: 12 residues. Here the CDR3 reads CSVARGGGEQFF. The CDR3 DNA sequence: TGCAGCGTTGCCCGCGGGGGGGGTGAGCAGTTCTTC.

This clonotype showed up just a few times. The genes are TRBV6-2 or TRBV6-3 and TRBJ2-5; D might be TRBD2 (6 bases). Trimming pared 7 bases from V and 4 bases from J, leaving 16 bases between. The CDR3 runs to 14 residues. Germline V gene sequence: CDR1 MNHEY, CDR2 SVGEGT. The CDR3 reads CASKRGNVRETQYF. CDR3 DNA: TGTGCCAGCAAACGGGGGAACGTGCGAGAGACCCAGTACTTC.